The 5 T cell receptor beta chains in this list originate from one sample, sequenced in a study of T cells in Graves' hyperthyroidism and ophthalmopathy. RNA transcripts yielded amplified TCR beta CDR3 regions. When the TCR CDR3 underwent first-round RT-PCR, the HTBI primer set was used. From the multiplex PCR reads, TCRdb called clonotypes with MiXCR, one entry per CDR3 protein. The sample yields under 450,000 distinct CDR3 sequences, about 15% seen once. Specimen: blood. The receptor source for this set is a woman aged 18 to 35 with Graves' hyperthyroidism.

This clonotype was recorded at least ten times. V is TRBV11-2 and J is TRBJ2-4; 10 nucleotides line up with TRBD2. V trimming: 2 bases; J trimming: 0 bases; junction bases outside the gene matches: 1. Germline V CDR1 and CDR2: SGHAT, FQNNGV. This CDR3 region has 16 residues. This CDR3 reads CASSLSGGVAKNIQYF. CDR3 in DNA: TGTGCCAGCAGCTTAAGCGGGGGGGTAGCCAAAAACATTCAGTACTTC.

This clonotype has a single count. The chain uses TRBV2 and TRBJ2-1; D uncertain. The V end was cut by 4 bases, the J end by 5 bases, with 21 bases between. CDR1 and CDR2 (germline): SNHLY, FYNNEI. This CDR3 is 17 amino acids long. CDR3 nucleotide sequence: TGTGCCAGCAGTGCACGGTCCTTTGCCAACTTAGACAATGAGCAGTTCTTC. Amino acid sequence: CASSARSFANLDNEQFF.

About this clonotype: This may be a read error, as it is one base from a much larger clone. The CDR3 ends on some other residue instead of the conserved phenylalanine or tryptophan, so this is likely a read error. V and J are TRBV7-9 and TRBJ1-2; D might be TRBD1 (5 bases). Germline V gives CDR1 SEHNR, CDR2 FQNEAQ (reference sequence). This CDR3 is 16 amino acids long. Trimming took off 3 bases at V and 5 bases at J, with 19 bases between the two ends. CDR3 loop: CASSLSKWDGFYGYTV. In nucleotides, the CDR3 is TGTGCCAGCAGCTTGTCAAAATGGGACGGATTTTATGGCTACACCGTC.

The chain is built from TRBV24-1 and TRBJ2-3, with 8 bases lining up with TRBD1. Germline assignment: CDR1 KGHDR and CDR2 SFDVKD. After removal of 3 bases from V and 3 bases from J, the junction contained 7 bases not matched to a gene. The CDR3 is 16 amino acids. This CDR3 reads CATSDAKDRATDTQYF. As DNA, the CDR3 is TGTGCCACCAGTGATGCCAAGGACAGGGCAACAGATACGCAGTATTTT.

The rearrangement uses TRBV4-1 and TRBJ1-6; 11 nucleotides agree with TRBD1. With 2 bases clipped from V and 7 bases from J, the junction kept 10 bases outside the gene matches. CDR1 MGHRA and CDR2 YSYEKL come from the germline V gene. The length of the CDR3 is 18 residues. CDR3 in DNA: TGCGCCAGCAGCCAACCCCGGGGACAGGGGGTGCGAAATTCACCCCTCCACTTT. It encodes CASSQPRGQGVRNSPLHF.